This T cell receptor (beta chain) originates from a study of T cells in Graves' hyperthyroidism and ophthalmopathy. Amplification targeted TCR beta CDR3 regions from RNA transcripts. During a first-round RT-PCR of the TCR CDR3, the HTBI primer set was used. A single record per CDR3 protein comes from TCRdb applying MiXCR to the multiplex PCR reads. The table records fewer than 110,000 distinct CDR3 sequences, around 50% of them present only once. Worth noting for this clonotype: Its matching antigen is unknown.

Study findings and constraints: Also found in blood were most expanded thyroid clonotypes above 0.001. Ophthalmopathy was separated from stable hyperthyroidism by a 13 V-J model.

J lost 0 bases, V lost 7 bases, and 14 bases had no gene match. Germline V gene sequence: CDR1 LNHDA, CDR2 SQIVND (reference sequence). The length of the CDR3 is 20 residues. The sequence came from a man aged 35 to 55 with Graves' hyperthyroidism. The sample taken for sequencing was blood. The rearrangement uses TRBV19 and TRBJ2-1; 14 bases match TRBD2. The CDR3 region has the DNA TGTGCCAGTACCATCGGGGGGGGACTAGCGGGAGTTAGCTCCTACAATGAGCAGTTCTTC. Translated: CASTIGGGLAGVSSYNEQFF.